The 14 T cell receptor beta chains given below trace back to one sample, sequenced in a study of identical twins. TCRdb redid the calling of the 5' RACE reads with MiXCR, one entry per CDR3 protein. Altogether roughly 1.6 million distinct CDR3 sequences are present, around 29% being singletons, with the ten largest covering approximately 0.25%. The sequenced material came from cord blood. The receptors here all came from a newborn girl in good health.

The J gene is TRBJ1-4, the V gene TRBV6-1; 7 bases align to TRBD1. Germline trimming cut 2 bases from V and 0 bases from J; bases unmatched to any gene: 3. This CDR3 is 16 amino acids long. Looked up from germline, CDR1 is MNHNS and CDR2 is SASEGT. CDR3: CASSEKGQTTNEKLFF. CDR3 sequence (DNA): TGTGCCAGCAGTGAAAAGGGACAGACAACTAATGAAAAACTGTTTTTT.

The chain employs TRBV5-1 and TRBJ2-3, with D unresolved. The CDR3 covers 16 residues. Germline V gene sequence: CDR1 SGHRS, CDR2 YFSETQ. Trimming took 0 bases from V and 1 from J, leaving 12 bases between them. The CDR3 nucleotides read TGCGCCAGCAGCTTGGGAAACTCCCATCGCACAGATACGCAGTATTTT. Protein sequence: CASSLGNSHRTDTQYF.

For this clonotype: This may arise from a read error, as a much more abundant clone is one base away. The rearrangement links TRBV29-1 to TRBJ2-4; possible D gene TRBD2, 5 bases. The CDR3 contains 16 residues. Germline V gene sequence: CDR1 SQVTM, CDR2 ANQGSEA. V gave up 2 bases and J gave up 13 bases, with 27 bases separating them. The CDR3 DNA reads as TGCAGCGTTGAACTATCGTCCGGGATGATGGTCTACGGGCAGTACTTC. Protein product: CSVELSSGMMVYGQYF. The variable domain in full, with the rest retrieved from reference TRBV29-1 and TRBJ2-4, is SAVISQKPSRDICQRGTSLTIQCQVDSQVTMMFWYRQQPGQSLTLIATANQGSEATYESGFVIDKFPISRPNLTFSTLTVSNMSPEDSSIYLCSVELSSGMMVYGQYFGAGTRLSVL.

This rearrangement joins TRBV29-1 to TRBJ1-2; unclear D gene. V shed 2 bases and J shed 5 bases, with 6 bases lying between them. The germline V gene encodes CDR1 SQVTM and CDR2 ANQGSEA. The CDR3 runs to 11 residues. The CDR3 loop reads CSVERTYGYTF. CDR3 coding DNA: TGCAGCGTTGAAAGAACTTATGGCTACACCTTC.

The chain uses TRBV20-1 and TRBJ1-5, with D possibly matching TRBD1 (5 bases). CDR1 is DFQATT, CDR2 SNEGSKA, per germline (reference sequence). Trimming stripped 1 base from V and 3 bases from J, with 10 bases between. This CDR3 has 14 amino acids. Written as DNA, the CDR3 is TGCAGTGCTAGAGCCGACAGTAACAATCAGCCCCAGCATTTT. Translated, it gives CSARADSNNQPQHF.

This chain links TRBV3-1 with TRBJ2-1; 9 bases are a match to TRBD2. V lost 7 bases and J lost 5; bases outside the gene matches: 15. The germline gives CDR1 LGHDT, CDR2 YNNKEL (reference sequence). The CDR3 has 17 amino acids. The DNA for the CDR3 is TGTGCCAGCATCCAGGCCATGAGAGCGGGGGGACACAATGAGCAGTTCTTC. This codes for CASIQAMRAGGHNEQFF.

This clonotype was detected only a few times. The chain has TRBV6-2 or TRBV6-3 and TRBJ2-3, with D tentatively TRBD2 (6 bases). Per the germline V gene, CDR1 is MNHEY and CDR2 is SVGEGT. This CDR3 contains 15 residues. The germline V and J ends were trimmed by 2 bases and 3 bases, with 12 bases remaining between them. CDR3: CASSYARDSTDTQYF. Written as DNA, the CDR3 is TGTGCCAGCAGTTACGCCCGGGACTCAACAGATACGCAGTATTTT.

The chain couples TRBV4-1 to TRBJ2-1; TRBD1 matches 10 bases. Germline V CDR1 and CDR2: MGHRA, YSYEKL. V dropped 2 bases and J dropped 8; count of bases not matched to a gene: 6. The CDR3 contains 15 residues. Here the CDR3 DNA reads TGCGCCAGCAGCCAACCGCGACAGGGGGCCTATGAGCAGTTCTTC. It specifies CASSQPRQGAYEQFF.

The V gene is TRBV2, the J gene TRBJ1-5; 8 bases match TRBD1. V trimming: 2 bases; J trimming: 4 bases; junction bases outside the gene matches: 4. This CDR3 has 15 residues. From germline, CDR1 is SNHLY and CDR2 FYNNEI. Here the CDR3 reads CASSERQGINQPQHF. The CDR3 DNA reads TGTGCCAGCAGTGAAAGACAGGGGATAAATCAGCCCCAGCATTTT.

In its sample, this clonotype was seen a few times. The chain combines TRBV11-2 with TRBJ2-7, with 8 bases matching TRBD1. Germline V lookup: CDR1 SGHAT, CDR2 FQNNGV. The CDR3 extends over 14 amino acids. The trim removed 5 bases at V and 4 bases at J, leaving 7 bases unmatched. CDR3 DNA sequence: TGTGCCAGCAGCGGTACCCGGACAGGGTACGAGCAGTACTTC. It encodes CASSGTRTGYEQYF. The variable domain in full, with the rest retrieved from reference TRBV11-2 and TRBJ2-7, is EAGVAQSPRYKIIEKRQSVAFWCNPISGHATLYWYQQILGQGPKLLIQFQNNGVVDDSQLPKDRFSAERLKGVDSTLKIQPAKLEDSAVYLCASSGTRTGYEQYFGPGTRLTVT.

The rearrangement uses TRBV6-1 and TRBJ1-1; 7 bases align to TRBD1. Germline V gene data show CDR1 as MNHNS and CDR2 as SASEGT. V lost 4 bases to trimming and J lost 6 bases; unmatched junction nucleotides: 5. The CDR3 is 13 amino acids. The CDR3 nucleotides read TGTGCCAGCAGTGCACAGGGGTTGTCTGAAGCTTTCTTT. As protein: CASSAQGLSEAFF.

This clonotype has more than one count but fewer than ten. V is TRBV23-1 and J is TRBJ2-1, with D uncertain. TRBV23-1 is filed as an ORF, its function uncertain. V lost 3 bases and J lost 5, with 5 bases in between. The CDR3 spans 12 residues. As DNA, the CDR3 is TGCGCCAGCAGTCATCCTCACAATGAGCAGTTCTTC. Residues: CASSHPHNEQFF.

Remarks on this clonotype: The junction and the germline gene differ at one end; a read error may be behind it. J is TRBJ2-5 and V is TRBV13, with D hard to call. Matching the DNA end better, TRBJ2-7 makes the J call doubtful. The CDR3 totals 11 residues. The germline gives CDR1 PRHDT, CDR2 FYEKMQ (reference sequence). The CDR3 DNA sequence: TGTGCCCGCAGCTTAGGCCTCGAGCAGTACTTC. Protein sequence: CARSLGLEQYF.

This clonotype appeared a few times. This sequence joins TRBV12-3 or TRBV12-4 and TRBJ2-2; TRBD2 matches 9 bases. Trimming took 1 base from V and 1 from J; bases not matched to a gene: 7. CDR3 length: 18 amino acids. CDR3 bases: TGTGCCAGCAGTTTAGTTCCAGGACTAGCGTTGAACACCGGGGAGCTGTTTTTT. It codes for CASSLVPGLALNTGELFF.